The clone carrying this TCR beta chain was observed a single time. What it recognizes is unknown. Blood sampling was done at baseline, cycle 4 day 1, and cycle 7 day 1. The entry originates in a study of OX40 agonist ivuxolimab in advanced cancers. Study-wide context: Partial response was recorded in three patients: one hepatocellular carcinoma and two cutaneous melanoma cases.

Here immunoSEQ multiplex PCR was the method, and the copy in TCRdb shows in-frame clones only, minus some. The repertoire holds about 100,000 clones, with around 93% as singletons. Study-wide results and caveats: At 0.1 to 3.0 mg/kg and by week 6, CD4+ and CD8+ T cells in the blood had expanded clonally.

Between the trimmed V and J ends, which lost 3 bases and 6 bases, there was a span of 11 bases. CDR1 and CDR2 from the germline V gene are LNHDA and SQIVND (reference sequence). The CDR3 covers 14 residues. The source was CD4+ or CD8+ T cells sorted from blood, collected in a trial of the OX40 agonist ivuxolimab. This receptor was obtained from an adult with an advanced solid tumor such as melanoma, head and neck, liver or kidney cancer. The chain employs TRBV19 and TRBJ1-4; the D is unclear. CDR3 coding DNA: TGTGCCAGTAGTATGTGGGGAAGGGATGAAAAACTGTTTTTT. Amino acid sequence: CASSMWGRDEKLFF.